This T cell receptor beta chain was documented in a study of blood T cell repertoires in COVID-19. Study context: The study drew acute and convalescent COVID-19 samples from the United States, Italy and Spain. Sources were T cells, B-cell-depleted T cells, or PBMCs; the material itself was cDNA or gDNA.

Germline CDR1 is SGHAT and CDR2 is FQNNGV. V lost 5 bases to trimming and J lost 5 bases, with 12 bases between them. The CDR3 extends over 14 amino acids. How the authors handled the data: Counts of nucleated cells, estimated from reference gene primer amplification, were obtained. Clones were read by immunoSEQ multiplex PCR, and TCRdb kept only the in-frame ones, dropping some. The V and J calls and clone size were taken over from that table, and D and trimming were inferred from the DNA. The data contain roughly 100,000 clones, about four fifths of them seen just once; the ten biggest clones take up over 8.5%. The table lists this clone with a count of one.

This clonotype was obtained from a woman in her sixties or seventies with acute or convalescent COVID-19. Sequenced input: peripheral blood. J is TRBJ1-4 and V is TRBV11-2, with D tentatively TRBD1 (5 bases). The CDR3 sequence is CASSQDIVNEKLFF. The CDR3 DNA reads as TGTGCCAGCAGCCAGGACATAGTAAATGAAAAACTGTTTTTT.